A single TCR beta chain is shown here with its context. Germline lookup yields CDR1 MDHEN and CDR2 SYDVKM. The CDR3 contains 16 residues. The V segment lost 2 bases and the J segment 4 bases; nucleotides outside the gene matches: 8. This specimen belongs to a study of blood T cell repertoires in COVID-19. Study information: Sources were T cells, B-cell-depleted T cells, or PBMCs; the material itself was cDNA or gDNA.

The assay was immunoSEQ multiplex PCR, and TCRdb's table has in-frame clones only and misses some. Found here are about 280,000 clones, roughly 87% of them singletons; the top ten hold roughly 2%. The chain has TRBV28 and TRBJ1-2; 9 bases align to TRBD1. The sequencing sample was made of peripheral blood. This TCR derives from a woman aged 50 to 60 who had recovered from COVID-19. CDR3 in amino acids: CASSLPQGARTYGYTF. CDR3 in DNA: TGTGCCAGCAGTTTACCACAGGGGGCGCGAACCTATGGCTACACCTTC.